This passage covers 27 T cell receptor beta chains from one sample sequenced in a study of STAT5B mutations in CD4+ large granular lymphocyte leukemia. Sequenced by immunoSEQ multiplex PCR; TCRdb stores in-frame clones only, minus some. The sample contains under 35,000 clones, 85% to 90% of which appear only once. Sequenced: CD4+ T cells from blood buffy coats. These receptors originate from a human donor in good health.

The chain links TRBV19 to TRBJ1-4, with TRBD1 identical over 9 bases. The CDR3 consists of 16 residues. Per the germline V gene, CDR1 is LNHDA and CDR2 is SQIVND (reference sequence). The V gene end was trimmed by 6 bases and the J gene end by 5 bases; junction bases not matched to a gene: 10. The CDR3 coding sequence is TGTGCCAGTAGCCCCTTGGGACAGGGCCGCAATGAAAAACTGTTTTTT. As protein: CASSPLGQGRNEKLFF.

The chain couples TRBV9 to TRBJ2-3; 8 bases fit TRBD2. The CDR3 is 16 amino acids. Looked up from germline, CDR1 is SGDLS and CDR2 is YYNGEE. V gave up 0 bases and J gave up 2 bases; unmatched junction bases: 5. In DNA, the CDR3 is TGTGCCAGCAGCGTAGGGGCGGGAGGAGCCACAGATACGCAGTATTTT. Protein product: CASSVGAGGATDTQYF.

The DNA of the CDR3 is TGTGCCAGCAGTTACTCGGCAGGCTTCACTTATGGCTACACCTTC. Encoded protein: CASSYSAGFTYGYTF. V gene TRBV6-5 combines with J gene TRBJ1-2; D not resolved. There are 15 residues in the CDR3. The germline CDR1 and CDR2 sequences are MNHEY and SVGAGI. Between the trimmed V and J ends, which lost 0 bases and 5 bases, there was a span of 13 bases.

CDR3 region: CASSTQAGTEAFF. For the CDR3, the DNA is TGTGCCAGTAGTACACAAGCGGGGACTGAAGCTTTCTTT. The chain employs TRBV19 and TRBJ1-1; the D is unclear. The CDR3 totals 13 residues. V was trimmed by 4 bases and J by 5 bases, leaving 11 bases between them. Germline CDR1 reads LNHDA; CDR2 reads SQIVND (reference sequence).

V gene TRBV23-1 combines with J gene TRBJ1-1, with TRBD1 identical over 7 bases. TRBV23-1 is assigned to the ORF class and has an uncertain function. Losses at the gene ends were 10 bases for V and 6 bases for J; bases not matched to a gene: 23. The CDR3 is 17 amino acids. The CDR3: CATYKVASSSGTAEAFF. DNA of the CDR3: TGCGCCACCTATAAGGTGGCCTCTTCCTCCGGGACAGCTGAAGCTTTCTTT.

The V and J genes are TRBV6-1 and TRBJ2-4; 7 nucleotides match TRBD1. With 3 bases clipped from V and 1 base from J, the junction kept 0 bases outside the gene matches. Germline V gives CDR1 MNHNS, CDR2 SASEGT. CDR3 size: 14 residues. The CDR3 sequence is CASSEDRAKNIQYF. As DNA, the CDR3 is TGTGCCAGCAGTGAGGACAGGGCCAAAAACATTCAGTACTTC.

The chain employs TRBV5-1 and TRBJ2-2, with D perhaps TRBD1 (5 bases). Germline V gene data show CDR1 as SGHRS and CDR2 as YFSETQ. This CDR3 contains 17 residues. Between the trimmed V and J ends, which lost 0 bases and 6 bases, there was a span of 18 bases. The CDR3 nucleotides are TGCGCCAGCAGCTTGGTGCCCAGGGTCAGTGGGCCCGGGGAGCTGTTTTTT. This gives the protein CASSLVPRVSGPGELFF.

V is TRBV18 and J is TRBJ1-2, with 7 bases aligning to TRBD1. V lost 7 bases, J lost 3 bases, and 8 bases stayed unmatched. This CDR3 spans 14 amino acids. Germline CDR1 KGHSH, CDR2 LQKENI. CDR3 loop: CASCPSGQYYGYTF. Here the CDR3 DNA reads TGTGCCAGCTGCCCCTCGGGACAGTACTATGGCTACACCTTC.

The gene calls are TRBV27 and TRBJ2-3; D gene uncertain. The CDR3 runs 12 residues. Germline loops: CDR1 MNHEY, CDR2 SMNVEV (reference sequence). V was cut by 5 bases and J by 2 bases, with 5 bases left in between. The CDR3 loop is CASSPPTDTQYF. CDR3 bases: TGTGCCAGCAGTCCGCCCACAGATACGCAGTATTTT.

The rearrangement links TRBV18 to TRBJ2-1; 11 bases fit TRBD2. This CDR3 has 18 amino acids. Germline V gene lookup returns CDR1 KGHSH and CDR2 LQKENI. Trimming at V came to 0 bases and at J to 6 bases, leaving 10 bases not matched to a gene. The CDR3 coding sequence is TGTGCCAGCTCACCACCGAGGAGCACTAGCGGGAGTCTCAATGAGCAGTTCTTC. Protein: CASSPPRSTSGSLNEQFF.

The genes are TRBV30 and TRBJ1-2; tentative D call: TRBD1 (5 bases). V was shortened by 4 bases and J by 4 bases, with 13 bases between the two germline ends. The CDR3 totals 13 residues. Per germline, CDR1 GTSNPN and CDR2 SVGIG (reference sequence). The DNA of the CDR3 is TGTGCCTGGATGACAGCCGGAGGCTATGGCTACACCTTC. Residues: CAWMTAGGYGYTF.

This chain links TRBV5-6 with TRBJ2-7; D gene ambiguous. The V gene lost 3 bases and the J gene lost 7 bases, with 11 bases spanning the gap. This CDR3 has 12 residues. Germline CDR1 reads SGHDT; CDR2 reads YYEEEE. The DNA for the CDR3 is TGTGCCAGCAGCTCGGATGCGAGGGAGCAGTACTTC. Its protein is CASSSDAREQYF. The variable domain in full, completed from reference TRBV5-6 and TRBJ2-7, reads DAGVTQSPTHLIKTRGQQVTLRCSPKSGHDTVSWYQQALGQGPQFIFQYYEEEERQRGNFPDRFSGHQFPNYSSELNVNALLLGDSALYLCASSSDAREQYFGPGTRLTVT.

The rearrangement joins TRBV29-1 to TRBJ1-1, with a weak D call TRBD1 (6 bases). Trimming took 4 bases from V and 5 from J, leaving 11 bases between them. This CDR3 has 12 residues. The V gene's germline CDR1 is SQVTM and CDR2 ANQGSEA. The CDR3 here is CSVAQGGTEAFF. CDR3 DNA: TGCAGCGTTGCACAGGGAGGTACTGAAGCTTTCTTT.

The chain couples TRBV6-1 to TRBJ1-3; D ambiguous. V was clipped by 0 bases and J by 0 bases, with 9 bases between them. Germline CDR1 reads MNHNS; CDR2 reads SASEGT. The length of the CDR3 is 16 residues. CDR3 nucleotide sequence: TGTGCCAGCAGTGAAGCAGGCGTCAACTCTGGAAACACCATATATTTT. It is translated as CASSEAGVNSGNTIYF.

V gene TRBV30 combines with J gene TRBJ2-5; 11 positions match TRBD2. Per the germline V gene, CDR1 is GTSNPN and CDR2 is SVGIG (reference sequence). The J segment lost 2 bases and the V segment lost 4 bases, leaving 6 bases of the junction unmatched. The CDR3 length is 15 residues. CDR3 nucleotide sequence: TGTGCCTGGAAAAAGGGACTAGCGGTACAAGAGACCCAGTACTTC. It yields the protein CAWKKGLAVQETQYF.

CDR3: CASSADRSGANVLTF. In DNA, the CDR3 is TGTGCCAGCAGTGCTGACAGATCTGGGGCCAACGTCCTGACTTTC. This chain uses TRBV6-1 with TRBJ2-6; D may be TRBD1 (5 bases). The germline V gene has CDR1 MNHNS and CDR2 SASEGT. This CDR3 is built from 15 residues. V shed 4 bases and J shed 1 base, with 8 bases lying between them.

As DNA, the CDR3 is TGTGCCAGCAGATGGACAGCACAGTCCTACGAGCAGTACTTC. The encoded protein is CASRWTAQSYEQYF. The chain has TRBV6-1 and TRBJ2-7; D might be TRBD1 (6 bases). Germline V CDR1 and CDR2: MNHNS, SASEGT. CDR3 size: 14 residues. V lost 6 bases and J lost 1, with 13 bases in between.

This clone has more than one count but fewer than ten. V gene TRBV4-1 combines with J gene TRBJ1-5; 10 bases line up with TRBD1. The CDR3 runs to 18 residues. J lost 4 bases, V lost 2 bases, and 11 bases had no gene match. Germline V gene data show CDR1 as MGHRA and CDR2 as YSYEKL. The CDR3 sequence: CASSQYTTPGQGNQPQHF. CDR3 in DNA: TGCGCCAGCAGCCAATATACCACGCCGGGACAGGGGAATCAGCCCCAGCATTTT.

V and J are TRBV19 and TRBJ1-5; D is perhaps TRBD1 (5 bases). The CDR3 extends over 13 amino acids. Germline V gene lookup returns CDR1 LNHDA and CDR2 SQIVND (reference sequence). Trimming removed 10 bases from V and 3 bases from J, with 13 bases in between. CDR3 in DNA: TGTGCCACTACGGGGCAGCTCAATCAGCCCCAGCATTTT. This translates into CATTGQLNQPQHF.

The rearrangement uses TRBV29-1 and TRBJ2-4; D ambiguous. CDR1 and CDR2 (germline): SQVTM, ANQGSEA. The CDR3 extends over 13 amino acids. Trimming took 6 bases from V and 3 from J, leaving 12 bases between them. The CDR3 is CSVRGWDKNIQYF. The CDR3 nucleotides read TGCAGCGTCCGTGGGTGGGACAAAAACATTCAGTACTTC.

Written as DNA, the CDR3 is TGCGCCAGCAGCTTGTCGCGGGAAACCTACAATGAGCAGTTCTTC. It encodes CASSLSRETYNEQFF. The chain combines TRBV5-1 with TRBJ2-1, with D maybe TRBD2 (6 bases). Trimming shortened V by 1 base and J by 2 bases, and 10 bases separated the two germline ends. The germline V gene encodes CDR1 SGHRS and CDR2 YFSETQ. The CDR3 runs to 15 residues.

This chain connects TRBV6-1 to TRBJ1-4, with D possibly TRBD1 on 5 matching bases. The V gene lost 8 bases and the J gene lost 10 bases, with 23 bases spanning the gap. The CDR3 loop spans 15 amino acids. Germline V gene data show CDR1 as MNHNS and CDR2 as SASEGT. Here the CDR3 DNA reads TGTGCCAGCGTTGGGGCCACGGAGGACTTTGGAAAACTGTTTTTT. Amino acid sequence: CASVGATEDFGKLFF.

This chain links TRBV5-1 with TRBJ2-1; no definite D call. The CDR3 covers 13 residues. V was shortened by 0 bases and J by 5 bases, with 6 bases between the two germline ends. Germline V gene sequence: CDR1 SGHRS, CDR2 YFSETQ. CDR3: CASSLGDHNEQFF. The CDR3 DNA follows: TGCGCCAGCAGCTTGGGCGACCACAATGAGCAGTTCTTC.

The V gene is TRBV2, the J gene TRBJ2-5, with 12 bases aligning to TRBD2. The DNA end favors TRBJ2-7, so the J call may be wrong. The CDR3 is 18 residues long. Germline CDR1 is SNHLY and CDR2 is FYNNEI. The CDR3 loop reads CASSVSSGRAYRPPEQYF. The CDR3 DNA follows: TGTGCCAGCAGTGTATCTAGCGGGAGGGCCTATCGCCCGCCCGAGCAGTACTTC.

The chain links TRBV5-1 to TRBJ2-1, with 8 bases aligning to TRBD2. CDR3 length equals 17 residues. Germline CDR1 and CDR2: SGHRS and YFSETQ. V trimming: 0 bases; J trimming: 4 bases; junction bases outside the gene matches: 9. DNA for the CDR3: TGCGCCAGCAGCTTGGTCTTTTCAACTAGCGGATACAATGAGCAGTTCTTC. Amino acids: CASSLVFSTSGYNEQFF.

The CDR3 loop is CAISGAGSTDTQYF. The CDR3 bases are TGTGCCATCAGCGGAGCGGGATCCACAGATACGCAGTATTTT. V gene TRBV10-3 combines with J gene TRBJ2-3, with 7 positions matching TRBD2. CDR3 length: 14 residues. Germline loops: CDR1 ENHRY, CDR2 SYGVKD. Trimming cost V 6 bases and J 2 bases; bases outside gene matches: 5.

With respect to this clone: One end of the junction fails to match germline, which may point to a read error. This CDR3 reads CASSFVTGPNQKLFF. The CDR3 DNA reads as TGTGCCAGCAGTTTCGTGACAGGACCTAATCAAAAACTGTTTTTT. The chain combines TRBV7-9 with TRBJ1-4; perhaps TRBD1 as D (6 bases). This CDR3 contains 15 residues. From germline, CDR1 is SEHNR and CDR2 FQNEAQ (reference sequence). The whole variable domain, filled in from reference TRBV7-9 and TRBJ1-4, reads DTGVSQNPRHKITKRGQNVTFRCDPISEHNRLYWYRQTLGQGPEFLTYFQNEAQLEKSRLLSDRFSAERPKGSFSTLEIQRTEQGDSAMYLCASSFVTGPNQKLFFGSGTQLSVL.